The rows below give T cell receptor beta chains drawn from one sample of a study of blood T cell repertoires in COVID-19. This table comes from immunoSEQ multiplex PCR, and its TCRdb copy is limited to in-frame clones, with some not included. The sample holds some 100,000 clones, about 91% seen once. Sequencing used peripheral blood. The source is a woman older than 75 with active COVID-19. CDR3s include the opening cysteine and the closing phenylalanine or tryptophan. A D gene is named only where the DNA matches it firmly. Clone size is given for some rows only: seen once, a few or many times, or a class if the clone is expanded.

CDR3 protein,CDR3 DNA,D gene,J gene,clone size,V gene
CASSLPDRGRQPQHF,TGTGCCAGCAGTTTACCCGACAGGGGCAGGCAGCCCCAGCATTTT,TRBD1,TRBJ1-5,NA,TRBV28
CASSRLAGDVGTQYF,TGTGCCAGCAGCCGACTGGCGGGAGACGTGGGGACCCAGTACTTC,TRBD2,TRBJ2-5,NA,TRBV16
CASSPVAAGANVLTF,TGTGCCAGCTCACCAGTGGCAGCTGGGGCCAACGTCCTGACTTTC,NA,TRBJ2-6,NA,TRBV18
CASSPGTSGSTDTQYF,TGTGCCAGCTCACCCGGGACTAGCGGTAGCACAGATACGCAGTATTTT,TRBD2,TRBJ2-3,once,TRBV18
CASSLGASAAYEQYF,TGTGCCAGCAGCTTAGGGGCTAGCGCGGCCTACGAGCAGTACTTC,NA,TRBJ2-7,NA,TRBV7-2
CASSESGLAGGSNTGELFF,TGCGCCAGCAGTGAGTCGGGACTAGCGGGGGGATCGAACACCGGGGAGCTGTTTTTT,TRBD2,TRBJ2-2,NA,TRBV10-1
CSVDRVNTEAFF,TGCAGCGTGGACAGGGTGAACACTGAAGCTTTCTTT,TRBD1,TRBJ1-1,NA,TRBV29-1
CASSIQRTGQPQHF,TGTGCCAGTAGTATACAGAGGACTGGTCAGCCCCAGCATTTT,NA,TRBJ1-5,NA,TRBV19
CASSGRGLAGGSGANVLTF,TGTGCCAGCAGCGGCCGTGGGCTAGCGGGAGGTTCTGGGGCCAACGTCCTGACTTTC,TRBD2,TRBJ2-6,NA,TRBV2
CASSVTGTGISYNSPLHF,TGTGCCAGCAGTGTAACCGGGACAGGGATCTCCTATAATTCACCCCTCCACTTT,TRBD1,TRBJ1-6,NA,TRBV28
CASSISGREDNEQFF,TGTGCCAGCAGTATAAGCGGGAGGGAGGACAATGAGCAGTTCTTC,TRBD2,TRBJ2-1,NA,TRBV2
CASSQDGGGDTEAFF,TGCGCCAGCAGCCAAGATGGGGGAGGGGACACTGAAGCTTTCTTT,NA,TRBJ1-1,once,TRBV4-3
CASSFQGWYEQYF,TGTGCCAGCAGCTTCCAGGGCTGGTACGAGCAGTACTTC,NA,TRBJ2-7,NA,TRBV7-9
CATLGGAGNTIYF,TGTGCCACCCTCGGGGGGGCTGGAAACACCATATATTTT,NA,TRBJ1-3,NA,TRBV28
CASSFYSTSTDTQYF,TGTGCCAGCAGCTTTTACTCGACTAGCACAGATACGCAGTATTTT,NA,TRBJ2-3,once,TRBV7-2
CASSKTGEDFYGYTF,TGTGCCAGCAGTAAGACAGGGGAAGACTTCTATGGCTACACCTTC,TRBD1,TRBJ1-2,NA,TRBV6-2/TRBV6-3
CASSEVLAGVKGTQYF,TGTGCCAGCAGCGAAGTACTAGCGGGAGTCAAAGGGACCCAGTACTTC,TRBD2,TRBJ2-5,NA,TRBV5-6
CASSLGELAGVTEQYF,TGCGCCAGCAGCTTGGGGGAGCTAGCGGGAGTAACCGAGCAGTACTTC,TRBD2,TRBJ2-7,NA,TRBV5-1
CASSLVPKSNSPLHF,TGTGCCAGCAGTTTAGTCCCAAAGAGTAATTCACCCCTCCACTTT,NA,TRBJ1-6,NA,TRBV28
CASSLSGGVRGEQYF,TGTGCCAGCAGTTTATCAGGGGGAGTTCGTGGCGAGCAGTACTTC,TRBD1,TRBJ2-7,NA,TRBV28
CASTRTSGKVSDTQYF,TGTGCCAGTACCCGGACTAGCGGGAAGGTATCAGATACGCAGTATTTT,TRBD2,TRBJ2-3,NA,TRBV19
CASSFRGATNEKLFF,TGTGCCAGTAGTTTTCGGGGGGCAACTAATGAAAAACTGTTTTTT,NA,TRBJ1-4,NA,TRBV19
CASSPRTGNSPLHF,TGTGCCAGCAGCCCGCGGACAGGAAATTCACCCCTCCACTTT,TRBD1,TRBJ1-6,NA,TRBV5-4
CASSLASSGSASYNEQFF,TGTGCCAGCAGCTTAGCCTCTAGCGGGAGTGCCAGCTACAATGAGCAGTTCTTC,TRBD2,TRBJ2-1,NA,TRBV7-2
CASSSWGGSSYNEQFF,TGTGCCAGCAGCTCATGGGGCGGGAGCTCCTACAATGAGCAGTTCTTC,TRBD2,TRBJ2-1,NA,TRBV7-3
CASSYFESYGYTF,TGTGCCAGCAGTTACTTTGAGAGCTATGGCTACACCTTC,NA,TRBJ1-2,NA,TRBV6-2/TRBV6-3
CAIRNSASGRAGTGELFF,TGTGCCATCCGAAACTCCGCTAGCGGGAGGGCTGGCACCGGGGAGCTGTTTTTT,TRBD2,TRBJ2-2,NA,TRBV10-3
CASSMFLRGETNYGYTF,TGTGCCAGTAGTATGTTTCTTCGGGGGGAGACTAACTATGGCTACACCTTC,NA,TRBJ1-2,NA,TRBV19
CASSSLLLDTQYF,TGTGCCAGCAGCTCCCTACTTCTTGATACGCAGTATTTT,NA,TRBJ2-3,NA,TRBV11-3
CASRFTGTDTQYF,TGTGCCAGTCGCTTCACTGGCACAGATACGCAGTATTTT,NA,TRBJ2-3,once,TRBV19
CASSVVTAVSYNEQFF,TGTGCCAGCAGCGTAGTAACAGCGGTCTCCTACAATGAGCAGTTCTTC,NA,TRBJ2-1,NA,TRBV9
CASTPGTLGTGELFF,TGTGCCAGTACCCCAGGGACACTGGGCACCGGGGAGCTGTTTTTT,NA,TRBJ2-2,NA,TRBV19
CASSLIGPQGGYGYTF,TGTGCCAGCAGCTTGATCGGACCCCAGGGGGGCTATGGCTACACCTTC,TRBD1,TRBJ1-2,NA,TRBV5-6
CASSQGPNTGELFF,TGCGCCAGCAGCCAAGGGCCGAACACCGGGGAGCTGTTTTTT,NA,TRBJ2-2,NA,TRBV4-1
CASSQSGTSGVNEQFF,TGTGCCAGCAGCCAATCCGGGACTAGCGGGGTAAATGAGCAGTTCTTC,TRBD2,TRBJ2-1,NA,TRBV14
CASSKGRKEAFF,TGTGCCAGTAGTAAGGGGCGCAAGGAAGCTTTCTTT,NA,TRBJ1-1,NA,TRBV19
CASSFEGQGAYEQYF,TGTGCCAGTAGTTTCGAGGGACAGGGGGCCTACGAGCAGTACTTC,TRBD1,TRBJ2-7,NA,TRBV19
CASSQLAGGGSEQFF,TGCGCCAGCAGCCAACTAGCGGGAGGAGGTAGTGAGCAGTTCTTC,TRBD2,TRBJ2-1,NA,TRBV5-1
CASSPLREGTEQYF,TGTGCCAGCTCACCACTCCGAGAGGGGACAGAGCAGTATTTT,TRBD1,TRBJ2-3,NA,TRBV18
CASSRIQGAGELFF,TGTGCCAGCAGTCGAATACAGGGAGCCGGGGAGCTGTTTTTT,NA,TRBJ2-2,once,TRBV7-2
CASSRGDGSSYEQYF,TGTGCCAGCAGCCGAGGGGACGGGAGCTCCTACGAGCAGTACTTC,NA,TRBJ2-7,NA,TRBV7-9
CASSFSYTGSSPLHF,TGTGCCAGCAGTTTTTCCTACACAGGGAGCTCACCCCTCCACTTT,NA,TRBJ1-6,NA,TRBV27
CASSLGGGDGDTQYF,TGTGCCAGCAGCTTGGGGGGCGGGGACGGAGATACGCAGTATTTT,NA,TRBJ2-3,NA,TRBV5-4
CATSDPGLAGQSSYNEQFF,TGTGCCACCAGTGACCCGGGACTAGCGGGACAGAGCTCCTACAATGAGCAGTTCTTC,TRBD2,TRBJ2-1,NA,TRBV24-1